The present T cell receptor beta chain was sequenced within a study of T-cell memory formation after mild COVID-19. About the study: TCR clusters showed largely donor specificity.

Per the germline V gene, CDR1 is DFQATT and CDR2 is SNEGSKA (reference sequence). This CDR3 has 14 amino acids. TCR alpha and TCR beta cDNA libraries with sample barcodes and UMIs came from 5'RACE using constant-segment primers. MiXCR was run by TCRdb on the 5' RACE reads, yielding one entry per CDR3 protein. This table holds roughly 400,000 distinct CDR3 sequences, under 20% found once. A note on this clonotype: The junction shows a germline mismatch at one end, possibly a read error.

The sample was PBMCs or a T cell subset sorted from them (not recorded which). This clonotype was sampled from a man aged 18 to 35 who had mild COVID-19 (a few samples of this study predate the infection). Cell type and time point are not known. This sequence joins TRBV20-1 and TRBJ2-1, with 9 bases identical to TRBD2. The CDR3 reads CSARAGGPYNEQFF. The CDR3 nucleotides read TGCAGTGCGAGAGCGGGGGGCCCCTACAATGAGCAGTTCTTC.